The present TCR beta chain was sequenced within a study of blood T cell repertoires in COVID-19. About the study: Donors in the United States, Italy and Spain gave samples during acute or convalescent COVID-19. T cells, B-cell-depleted T cells, or PBMCs provided the cDNA or gDNA that served as material.

Generated by immunoSEQ multiplex PCR, the TCRdb table keeps only in-frame clones and is missing some. Of 200,000 to 300,000 clones listed, 88% were seen once; the top ten hold just under 0.8%. The CDR3 contains 16 residues. V was clipped by 1 base and J by 3 bases; unmatched bases: 6. CDR1 is SGHTA, CDR2 FQGTGA, per germline. The sample consisted of peripheral blood. The gene calls are TRBV7-3 and TRBJ2-1; TRBD2 matches 7 bases. This TCR derives from a woman aged 30 to 39 with acute or convalescent COVID-19. CDR3 bases: TGTGCCAGCAGCTTAAGTAGAGGGGAGGGCTACAATGAGCAGTTCTTC. Protein: CASSLSRGEGYNEQFF.